Following are 22 T cell receptor beta chains from one sample sequenced in a study of blood T cell repertoires in COVID-19. Assay: immunoSEQ multiplex PCR; the TCRdb copy retains only in-frame clones and omits some. The sample holds under 300,000 clones, about nine tenths seen once. The sequencing sample was made of PBMCs or T cells enriched from blood (not recorded which). Receptors were obtained from a woman aged 40 to 50 with acute COVID-19.

Here the CDR3 DNA reads TGTGCCAGCAGCGTCCGGGACAGGGCGAACACCGGGGAGCTGTTTTTT. Protein sequence: CASSVRDRANTGELFF. V is TRBV5-4 and J is TRBJ2-2, with 9 bases matching TRBD1. The CDR3 runs to 16 residues. J was trimmed by 0 bases and V by 4 bases; bases with no gene match: 4. Germline lookup yields CDR1 SGHNT and CDR2 YYREEE (reference sequence).

The chain employs TRBV11-2 and TRBJ1-3; a possible D gene is TRBD1 (6 bases). The CDR3 has 18 residues. V was shortened by 2 bases and J by 0 bases, with 17 bases between the two germline ends. From germline, CDR1 is SGHAT and CDR2 FQNNGV. The CDR3 spells CASSLSITQDSSGNTIYF. For the CDR3, the DNA is TGTGCCAGCAGCTTATCTATCACCCAGGACAGCTCTGGAAACACCATATATTTT.

The chain recombines TRBV24-1 with TRBJ1-4; a weak D match, TRBD1 (5 bases). Looked up from germline, CDR1 is KGHDR and CDR2 is SFDVKD. V was trimmed by 4 bases and J by 9 bases, leaving 8 bases between them. The CDR3 extends over 12 amino acids. CDR3 sequence reads: CATSEMGQKLFF. CDR3 sequence (DNA): TGTGCCACCAGTGAGATGGGGCAAAAACTGTTTTTT.

The J gene is TRBJ1-5, the V gene TRBV27; D unresolved. In germline, CDR1 is MNHEY, CDR2 SMNVEV (reference sequence). Trimming shortened V by 2 bases and J by 3 bases, and 11 bases separated the two germline ends. The CDR3 consists of 15 residues. CDR3: CASSLIPGDNQPQHF. In nucleotides, the CDR3 is TGTGCCAGCAGTTTAATCCCCGGGGACAATCAGCCCCAGCATTTT.

The V call is TRBV2, the J call TRBJ2-2, with TRBD2 identical over 8 bases. The junction had 6 bases not matched to a gene; V was cut back by 2 bases and J by 4 bases. CDR1 is SNHLY, CDR2 FYNNEI, per germline. This CDR3 is built from 16 residues. The CDR3 loop is CASSEFSGAGTGELFF. CDR3 DNA: TGTGCCAGCAGTGAATTTAGCGGGGCTGGCACCGGGGAGCTGTTTTTT.

This clone occurred a few times. This chain uses TRBV6-1 with TRBJ1-2; D is unclear. V gave up 1 base and J gave up 0 bases, with 6 bases separating them. Germline assignment: CDR1 MNHNS and CDR2 SASEGT. CDR3 size: 14 residues. In DNA form, the CDR3 reads TGTGCCAGCAGTGAAGGGTACACTAACTATGGCTACACCTTC. Translation: CASSEGYTNYGYTF.

The chain couples TRBV6-2 or TRBV6-3 to TRBJ1-5; D not resolved. This CDR3 region has 17 residues. The V and J ends lost 5 bases and 2 bases respectively, with 19 bases between them. Germline V gene sequence: CDR1 MNHEY, CDR2 SVGEGT. CDR3 in amino acids: CASSQRRTPEGNQPQHF. DNA for the CDR3: TGTGCCAGCAGTCAACGAAGGACTCCCGAGGGCAATCAGCCCCAGCATTTT.

The chain has TRBV5-6 and TRBJ2-1, with D perhaps matching TRBD1 or TRBD2 (5 bases each). The germline gives CDR1 SGHDT, CDR2 YYEEEE. The germline V and J ends were trimmed by 4 bases and 7 bases, with 24 bases remaining between them. This CDR3 has 17 amino acids. This chain's CDR3 is CASSVGPPGSVANEQFF. CDR3 bases: TGTGCCAGCAGCGTGGGGCCCCCAGGTAGCGTCGCGAATGAGCAGTTCTTC.

The chain links TRBV5-8 to TRBJ1-2, with 11 bases identical to TRBD1. This CDR3 comprises 18 residues. V lost 0 bases to trimming and J lost 0 bases; unmatched junction nucleotides: 7. Germline CDR1 SGHTS, CDR2 YDEGEE. CDR3 DNA sequence: TGTGCCAGCAGCTTGGACCGGGACAGGGGGGAAGCTAACTATGGCTACACCTTC. Protein: CASSLDRDRGEANYGYTF.

This chain's CDR3 is CAWSTRASSYNSPLHF. CDR3 nucleotides: TGTGCCTGGAGTACGAGGGCGAGCTCCTATAATTCACCCCTCCACTTT. The V and J genes are TRBV30 and TRBJ1-6; no firm D call. The CDR3 is made up of 16 amino acids. Between the trimmed V and J ends, which lost 2 bases and 0 bases, there was a span of 11 bases. Per the germline V gene, CDR1 is GTSNPN and CDR2 is SVGIG (reference sequence). The variable domain in full, completed from reference TRBV30 and TRBJ1-6, reads SQTIHQWPATLVQPVGSPLSLECTVEGTSNPNLYWYRQAAGRGLQLLFYSVGIGQISSEVPQNLSASRPQDRQFILSSKKLLLSDSGFYLCAWSTRASSYNSPLHFGNGTRLTVT.

The chain combines TRBV3-1 (or the pseudogene TRBV3-2) with TRBJ1-2, with D possibly matching TRBD1 (5 bases). This CDR3 is built from 18 residues. With 0 bases removed from V and 0 bases from J, the gap between germline ends came to 17 bases. From germline, CDR1 is LGHDT and CDR2 YNNKEL (reference sequence). The CDR3 reads CASSQDLRNRNSNYGYTF. The CDR3 bases are TGTGCCAGCAGCCAAGATTTGAGGAACAGGAATTCTAACTATGGCTACACCTTC.

The rearrangement uses TRBV11-2 and TRBJ2-3, with 9 bases aligning to TRBD2. Losses at the gene ends were 3 bases for V and 6 bases for J; bases not matched to a gene: 16. Germline CDR1 reads SGHAT; CDR2 reads FQNNGV. The CDR3 length is 18 residues. In nucleotides, the CDR3 is TGTGCCAGCAGCTTCGGGGGAGGAGCGGGGGGAATTTCGGATACGCAGTATTTT. It translates to CASSFGGGAGGISDTQYF.

The rearrangement joins TRBV2 to TRBJ2-7; 11 bases are shared with TRBD2. The junction had 8 bases not matched to a gene; V was cut back by 5 bases and J by 5 bases. Germline V gene lookup returns CDR1 SNHLY and CDR2 FYNNEI. The CDR3 contains 15 residues. CDR3 nucleotides: TGTGCCAGCAGTCCCTGGGTAGCGGGAGGGGACGAGCAGTACTTC. It specifies CASSPWVAGGDEQYF.

V and J are TRBV3-1 (or the pseudogene TRBV3-2) and TRBJ2-5; TRBD2 matches 8 bases. The length of the CDR3 is 15 residues. Trimming cost V 4 bases and J 1 base; bases outside gene matches: 5. From germline, CDR1 is LGHDT and CDR2 YNNKEL (reference sequence). Written as DNA, the CDR3 is TGTGCCAGCAGCCTGGCGGGGGGCCTCCAAGAGACCCAGTACTTC. Translated: CASSLAGGLQETQYF.

V usage is TRBV19 and J usage is TRBJ1-4, with D possibly matching TRBD1 (5 bases). This CDR3 has 15 residues. Germline lookup yields CDR1 LNHDA and CDR2 SQIVND (reference sequence). V lost 5 bases and J lost 3, with 13 bases in between. The CDR3: CASSPSGFPNEKLFF. The DNA for the CDR3 is TGTGCCAGTAGTCCGTCAGGGTTTCCTAATGAAAAACTGTTTTTT.

This chain uses TRBV2 with TRBJ1-5, with 10 nucleotides matching TRBD1. CDR1 is SNHLY and CDR2 is FYNNEI in the germline V gene. The CDR3 runs to 16 residues. V shed 7 bases, J shed 4 bases, and the junction held 10 bases outside the gene matches. The chain's CDR3 is CASTPSRGQGNQPQHF. Here the CDR3 DNA reads TGTGCCAGCACCCCAAGCAGGGGACAGGGGAATCAGCCCCAGCATTTT.

The chain uses TRBV19 and TRBJ2-1; 12 bases agree with TRBD2. CDR3 length: 17 amino acids. The V segment lost 4 bases and the J segment 12 bases; nucleotides outside the gene matches: 16. Germline lookup yields CDR1 LNHDA and CDR2 SQIVND (reference sequence). The CDR3 DNA is TGTGCCAGTAGTACAAACCTTCGGACTAGCGGGAATAAGCGGCAGTTCTTC. Its translation: CASSTNLRTSGNKRQFF.

This clone is a singleton in its sample. V usage is TRBV11-2 and J usage is TRBJ2-3; a weak D match, TRBD2 (6 bases). CDR3 length: 16 amino acids. Trimming pared 5 bases from V and 2 bases from J, leaving 17 bases between. Looked up from germline, CDR1 is SGHAT and CDR2 is FQNNGV. The CDR3 DNA is TGTGCCAGCAGCCTGGGGAGGAGCCACCTCACAGATACGCAGTATTTT. It encodes CASSLGRSHLTDTQYF.

This rearrangement joins TRBV5-5 to TRBJ1-2; D is possibly TRBD1 (5 bases). The CDR3 spans 15 residues. CDR1 is SGHKS and CDR2 is YYEKEE in the germline V gene (reference sequence). V shed 2 bases and J shed 0 bases, with 11 bases lying between them. The DNA for the CDR3 is TGTGCCAGCAGCTTTGGATCAGGGACTAACTATGGCTACACCTTC. This sequence encodes CASSFGSGTNYGYTF.

In this sample, this clone turned up a few times. V and J are TRBV2 and TRBJ2-1, with 10 bases that match TRBD2. This CDR3 is built from 16 residues. The germline CDR1 and CDR2 sequences are SNHLY and FYNNEI. The V and J ends lost 7 bases and 2 bases, in that order; junction bases with no gene match: 8. CDR3 sequence reads: CASKPELAGPYNEQFF. The CDR3, as DNA: TGTGCCAGCAAACCCGAACTAGCGGGGCCCTACAATGAGCAGTTCTTC.

This chain links TRBV4-1 with TRBJ2-2; 7 bases line up with TRBD2. The germline gives CDR1 MGHRA, CDR2 YSYEKL. V dropped 1 base and J dropped 5; count of bases not matched to a gene: 13. The CDR3 length is 18 residues. In nucleotides, the CDR3 is TGCGCCAGCAGCCAAGGGGGTAGCGGGTTCCCGGGGACCGGGGAGCTGTTTTTT. Translating gives CASSQGGSGFPGTGELFF.

The J gene is TRBJ2-3, the V gene TRBV24-1; 7 bases fit TRBD1. Per germline, CDR1 KGHDR and CDR2 SFDVKD. This CDR3 has 14 amino acids. V gave up 7 bases and J gave up 3 bases; unmatched junction bases: 6. The CDR3 here is CATSDRDWTDTQYF. The CDR3, as DNA: TGTGCCACCAGCGACAGGGATTGGACAGATACGCAGTATTTT.